This T cell receptor (beta chain) was identified in a study of blood T cells in healthy people across ages. Looking at the study overall: In model experiments, template switching was able to capture about one barcoded beta molecule for every two T cells that were present.

The study drew donors from healthy Caucasian individuals in Russia aged 6 to 90. Primed by a sample-barcoded 5' primer and a J-beta primer mix, a second PCR proceeded for roughly 6 to 12 cycles. Each cDNA was tagged by a template-switch adaptor containing 12 random nucleotides. TCRdb ran MiXCR on the 5' RACE reads and lists one entry per CDR3 protein. The sample carries under 950,000 distinct CDR3 sequences, about a fifth recorded once. Regarding this clonotype: Its matching antigen is unknown. The junction shows a germline mismatch at one end, possibly a read error.

General study findings and limits: Possibly, changes in expanded clonotypes were confounded because donor CMV status was unknown.

The CDR3 extends over 15 amino acids. Germline V gene data show CDR1 as DFQATT and CDR2 as SNEGSKA (reference sequence). Material for sequencing was blood. The rearrangement joins TRBV20-1 to TRBJ2-2; D may be TRBD2 (5 bases). The TCR sequence derives from a man aged 70-80 years in good health. The CDR3 DNA reads TGCAGTGCCAGATGGGAGCTTTTGGGCACCGGGGAGCCGTTTTTT. Translating gives CSARWELLGTGEPFF.